The text below deals with one T cell receptor (beta chain). TCRdb called the RT-PCR reads again in MiXCR, with one record for every CDR3 protein. The profile covers about 680,000 distinct CDR3 sequences, with around 14% appearing a single time and 3.6% taken by the ten largest. Germline-derived CDR1 and CDR2 are SGHAT and FQNNGV. V dropped 5 bases and J dropped 1; count of bases not matched to a gene: 3. CDR3 length equals 15 residues. The sequence came from a female donor in good health, serving as a healthy control. The specimen sequenced was memory CD4+ T cells from blood. This chain links TRBV11-2 with TRBJ2-2; 8 nucleotides align to TRBD2. The CDR3 nucleotides are TGTGCCAGCAGCGCACTAGCGGTGAACACCGGGGAGCTGTTTTTT. Its translation: CASSALAVNTGELFF.